The T cell receptor beta chain under discussion was sequenced for a study of chemoradiotherapy in HPV16-positive cancers. Study in general: Candidate HPV-specific clones and shared TCR motifs came from a couple of HPV16-positive patients.

Measured with immunoSEQ multiplex PCR; TCRdb has only the in-frame clones, and not every one. The sample shows about 16,000 clones, roughly 73% of them seen only once. Per germline, CDR1 SGHNT and CDR2 YYREEE (reference sequence). The CDR3 has 11 residues. V was trimmed by 0 bases and J by 10 bases, leaving 7 bases between them. Sampling was carried out from a patient who underwent chemoradiotherapy. The chain employs TRBV5-4 and TRBJ1-1; D not resolved. This clonotype was obtained from a human donor with HPV-associated anogenital cancer. Here the CDR3 reads CASSLGQAAFF. The CDR3 nucleotides are TGTGCCAGCAGCTTGGGGCAGGCAGCTTTCTTT.